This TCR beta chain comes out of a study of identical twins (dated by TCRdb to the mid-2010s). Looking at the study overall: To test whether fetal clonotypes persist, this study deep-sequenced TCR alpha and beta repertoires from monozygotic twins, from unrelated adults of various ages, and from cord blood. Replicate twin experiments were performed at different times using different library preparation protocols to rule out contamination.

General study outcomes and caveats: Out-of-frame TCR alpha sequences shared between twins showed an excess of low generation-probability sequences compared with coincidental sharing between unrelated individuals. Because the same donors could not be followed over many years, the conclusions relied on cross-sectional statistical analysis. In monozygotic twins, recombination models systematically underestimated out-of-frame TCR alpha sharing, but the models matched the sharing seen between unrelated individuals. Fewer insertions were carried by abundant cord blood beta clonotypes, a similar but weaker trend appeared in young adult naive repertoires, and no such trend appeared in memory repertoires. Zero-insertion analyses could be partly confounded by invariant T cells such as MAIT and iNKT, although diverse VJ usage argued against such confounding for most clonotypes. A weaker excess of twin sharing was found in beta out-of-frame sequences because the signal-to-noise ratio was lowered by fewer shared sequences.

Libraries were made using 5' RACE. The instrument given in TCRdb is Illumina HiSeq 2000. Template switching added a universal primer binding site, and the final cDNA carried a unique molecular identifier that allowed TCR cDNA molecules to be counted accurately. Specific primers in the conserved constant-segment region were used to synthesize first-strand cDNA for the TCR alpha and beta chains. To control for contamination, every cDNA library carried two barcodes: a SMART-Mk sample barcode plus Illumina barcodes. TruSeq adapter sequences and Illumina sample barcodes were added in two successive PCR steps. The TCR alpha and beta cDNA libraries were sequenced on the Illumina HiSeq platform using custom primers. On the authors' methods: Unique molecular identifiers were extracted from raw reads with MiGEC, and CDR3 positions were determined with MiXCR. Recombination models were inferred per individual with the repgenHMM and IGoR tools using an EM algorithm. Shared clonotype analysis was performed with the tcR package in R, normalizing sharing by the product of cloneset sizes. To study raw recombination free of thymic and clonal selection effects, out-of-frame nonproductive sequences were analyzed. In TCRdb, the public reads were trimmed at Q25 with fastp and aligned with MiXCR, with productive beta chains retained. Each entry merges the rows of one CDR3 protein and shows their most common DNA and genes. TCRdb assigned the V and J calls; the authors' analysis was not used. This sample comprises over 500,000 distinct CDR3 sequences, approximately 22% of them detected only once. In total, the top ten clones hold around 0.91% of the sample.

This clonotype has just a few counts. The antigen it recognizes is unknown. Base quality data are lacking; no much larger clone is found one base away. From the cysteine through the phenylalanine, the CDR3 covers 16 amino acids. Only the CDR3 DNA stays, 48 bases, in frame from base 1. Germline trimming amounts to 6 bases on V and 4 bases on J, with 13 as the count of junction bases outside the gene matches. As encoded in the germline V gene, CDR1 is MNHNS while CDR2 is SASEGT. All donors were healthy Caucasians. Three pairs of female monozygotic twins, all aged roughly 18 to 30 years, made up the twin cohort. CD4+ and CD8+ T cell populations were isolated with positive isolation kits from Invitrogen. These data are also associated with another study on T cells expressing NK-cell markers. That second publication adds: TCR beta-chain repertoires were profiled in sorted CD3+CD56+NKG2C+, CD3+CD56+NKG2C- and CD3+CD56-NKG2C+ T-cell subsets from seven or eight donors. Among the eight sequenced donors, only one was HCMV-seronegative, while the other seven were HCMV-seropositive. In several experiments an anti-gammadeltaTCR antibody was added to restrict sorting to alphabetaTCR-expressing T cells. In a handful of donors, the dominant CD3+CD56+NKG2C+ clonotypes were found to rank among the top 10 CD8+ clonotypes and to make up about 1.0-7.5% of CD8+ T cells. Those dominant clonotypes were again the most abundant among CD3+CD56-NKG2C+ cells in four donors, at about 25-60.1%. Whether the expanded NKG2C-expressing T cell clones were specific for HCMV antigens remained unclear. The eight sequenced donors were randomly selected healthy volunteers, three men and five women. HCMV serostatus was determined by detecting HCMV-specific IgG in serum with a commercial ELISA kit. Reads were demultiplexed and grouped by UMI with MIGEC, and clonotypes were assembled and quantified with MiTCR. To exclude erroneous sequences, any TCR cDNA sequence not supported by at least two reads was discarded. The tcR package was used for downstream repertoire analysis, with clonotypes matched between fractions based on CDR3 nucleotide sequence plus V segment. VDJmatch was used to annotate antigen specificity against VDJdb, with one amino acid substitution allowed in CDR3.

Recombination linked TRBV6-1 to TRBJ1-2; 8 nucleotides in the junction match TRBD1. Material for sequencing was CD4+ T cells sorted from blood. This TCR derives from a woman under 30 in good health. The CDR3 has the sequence CASRRGTGGIFYGYTF. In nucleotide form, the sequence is TGTGCCAGCAGGCGAGGGACAGGCGGGATTTTCTATGGCTACACCTTC.